One TCR beta chain is described in this entry. This entry comes from a study of blood T cell repertoires in COVID-19. For the study at large: Specimens from acute and convalescent COVID-19 originated in the United States, Italy and Spain. PBMCs, B-cell-depleted T cells, or T cells provided the cDNA or gDNA that made up the material.

As handled by the study authors: Amplification of reference gene primers was used by the study to estimate nucleated cell counts. Profiling relied on immunoSEQ multiplex PCR, and the TCRdb table lists in-frame clones only, not all of them. V and J calls and clone size are given by that table; D and trimming were obtained from the DNA. The sample holds 40,000 to 55,000 clones, over 75% seen once. This TCR was recovered from a human donor in a cohort sampled during active COVID-19. The specimen sequenced was peripheral blood.

CDR3 nucleotides: TGTGCCAGCTGCCGTGGGGGAGGGCCCCAGCATTTT. It yields the protein CASCRGGGPQHF. The chain links TRBV12-3 or TRBV12-4 to TRBJ1-5, with D tentatively TRBD1 (5 bases). The CDR3 length is 12 residues. Trimming removed 8 bases at V and 9 bases at J, with 14 bases between.